Listed below are T cell receptor beta chains from one sample, sequenced in a study of blood T cell repertoires in COVID-19. Repertoires were generated with immunoSEQ multiplex PCR, while TCRdb's copy carries only in-frame clones and drops some. The table has 35,000 to 50,000 clones, 86% seen once. Sequencing used peripheral blood. These TCRs come from a man between 65 and 79 years old with acute or convalescent COVID-19. Each CDR3 is given without its conserved first and last residue. Part of the rows lack a size; the others show once, few, many or a class for expanded clones.

v_gene	j_gene	abundance	CDR3aa
TRBV20-1	TRBJ1-1	few	SASSGGQMNTEAF
TRBV19	TRBJ1-6	-	ASSLPGWTGENSPLH
TRBV27	TRBJ1-1	-	ASSFSTGGNTEAF
TRBV5-1	TRBJ2-7	-	ASSPQGARLHEQY
TRBV29-1	TRBJ2-3	-	SVGLAGHGTQY
TRBV27	TRBJ1-5	-	ATRGAGGLWSNQPQH
TRBV5-4	TRBJ2-7	-	ASRPGLAGSYEQY
TRBV7-2	TRBJ1-2	-	ASSQVIAGTGGGGGYT
TRBV3-1/TRBV3-2	TRBJ2-4	-	ASSQDRVQGLGKNIQY
TRBV5-1	TRBJ1-5	few	ASSMDTNQPQH
TRBV5-1	TRBJ2-5	-	ASSFLDSQETQY
TRBV5-6	TRBJ1-2	-	ASSLGQGNYGYT
TRBV20-1	TRBJ1-1	-	SASKGNGEAF
TRBV7-2	TRBJ2-7	-	ASSLSGVYYEQY
TRBV29-1	TRBJ2-7	-	SVEDRTEPYEQY
TRBV5-1	TRBJ1-1	-	ASSLQGWAEAF
TRBV20-1	TRBJ1-5	-	SASRQGRFQPQH
TRBV3-1/TRBV3-2	TRBJ2-7	-	ASSQPGLAGYEQY
TRBV4-3	TRBJ1-2	-	ASRGTGTFGYT
TRBV6-1	TRBJ1-1	-	ASSEARDTEAF
TRBV7-8	TRBJ2-7	-	ASSLALAYREQFLGDYEQY
TRBV5-4	TRBJ2-7	-	ASSAGQTYEQY
TRBV28	TRBJ1-5	-	ASSFPTSYSNQPQH
TRBV9	TRBJ2-1	-	ASSATGGGLAEEQF
TRBV7-2	TRBJ1-6	-	ASSFNSGVNSPLH
TRBV6-5	TRBJ1-2	-	ASSSAGFFGYT
TRBV3-1/TRBV3-2	TRBJ2-2	-	ASSQREATGELF